These T cell receptor beta chains were read from a single sample in a study of cytomegalovirus exposure and HLA in healthy donors. Measured with immunoSEQ multiplex PCR; TCRdb has only the in-frame clones, and not every one. The data hold about 100,000 clones, with about 95% observed a single time. The specimen was PBMCs. The origin of the receptors is a woman aged 18-30 years in good health and CMV-seronegative. Both conserved end residues are trimmed from each CDR3. The order of the fields is CDR3 protein, V gene, J gene, clone size. Expanded clones are given a class, and other clones once, few, many or no size at all.

CDR3 protein: ASSYFPEFPEAF
V gene: TRBV6-6
J gene: TRBJ1-1
clone size: once

CDR3 protein: SVFGTSPTGELF
V gene: TRBV29-1
J gene: TRBJ2-2
clone size: once

CDR3 protein: ASSLGEATEAF
V gene: TRBV11-2
J gene: TRBJ1-1
clone size: -

CDR3 protein: ASSQGLSREPLH
V gene: TRBV28
J gene: TRBJ1-6
clone size: -

CDR3 protein: ASSSGQGGQPQH
V gene: TRBV27
J gene: TRBJ1-5
clone size: -

CDR3 protein: ASSGGGGLYTDTQY
V gene: TRBV4-1
J gene: TRBJ2-3
clone size: -

CDR3 protein: ASSGSVAETQY
V gene: TRBV9
J gene: TRBJ2-5
clone size: -

CDR3 protein: ASSPRDRDGANVLT
V gene: TRBV4-3
J gene: TRBJ2-6
clone size: -

CDR3 protein: ASFYDRGGGETQY
V gene: TRBV2
J gene: TRBJ2-5
clone size: -

CDR3 protein: ASSAGGTSGETQY
V gene: TRBV7-7
J gene: TRBJ2-5
clone size: -

CDR3 protein: ASSPGGLAGADEQF
V gene: TRBV7-7
J gene: TRBJ2-1
clone size: -

CDR3 protein: ASSSQTSGAQETQY
V gene: TRBV7-6
J gene: TRBJ2-5
clone size: -